This TCR beta chain was documented in a study of blood T cell repertoires in COVID-19. Study-level background: Researchers got acute and convalescent COVID-19 samples from the United States, Italy and Spain.

The germline gives CDR1 SGDLS, CDR2 YYNGEE. The CDR3 is 13 residues long. Trimming removed 3 bases from V and 5 bases from J, with 10 bases in between. Only in-frame clones appear in the TCRdb table, and some are missing; sequencing was by immunoSEQ multiplex PCR. The data contain some 150,000 clones, around 90% of them singletons. The clonotype originates from a woman in her sixties with active or convalescent COVID-19. The sample taken for sequencing was peripheral blood. The chain uses TRBV9 and TRBJ2-3; possible D gene TRBD2, 6 bases. CDR3 region: CASSAAGGDTQYF. The CDR3 region has the DNA TGTGCCAGCAGCGCCGCCGGGGGAGATACGCAGTATTTT.